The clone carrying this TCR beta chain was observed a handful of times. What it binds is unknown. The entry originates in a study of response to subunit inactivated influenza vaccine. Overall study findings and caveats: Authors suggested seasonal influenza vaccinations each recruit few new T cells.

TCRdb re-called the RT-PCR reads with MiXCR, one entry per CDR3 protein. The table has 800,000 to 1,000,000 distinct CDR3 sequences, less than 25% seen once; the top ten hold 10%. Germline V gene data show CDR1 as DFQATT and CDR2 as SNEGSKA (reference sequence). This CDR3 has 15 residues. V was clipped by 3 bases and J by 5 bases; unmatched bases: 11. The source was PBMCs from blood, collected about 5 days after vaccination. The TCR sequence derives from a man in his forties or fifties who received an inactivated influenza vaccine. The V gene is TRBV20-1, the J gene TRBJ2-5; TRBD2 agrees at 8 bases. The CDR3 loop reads CSARDGNSGVETQYF. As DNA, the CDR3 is TGCAGTGCTAGGGACGGGAATAGCGGGGTGGAGACCCAGTACTTC.